These 10 T cell receptor beta chains came from one sample sequenced in a study of vaccination effects on CD4 cells after COVID-19. Sequencing in the ViraFEST assay came after antigen-specific CD4+ T cells had been expanded with viral peptide pools, which were used to stimulate PBMC. Cells that had been cultured for 10 days were the source of isolated CD4+ T cells. Antigen specificity for these receptors is unknown. Profiled with immunoSEQ multiplex PCR; TCRdb holds only in-frame clones, not every one. Of 55,000 to 70,000 clones in the sample, 75% to 85% were seen once. The sample in question was CD4+ T cells from PBMCs cultured with HCoV-229E spike peptides, obtained before COVID-19 vaccination. Receptor source: a human donor who received a COVID-19 vaccine.

Of note for this clone: A read error may produce the germline difference seen at one junction end. The chain is built from TRBV18 and TRBJ1-1; tentatively, D is TRBD1 (5 bases). The CDR3 runs 15 residues. CDR1 is KGHSH, CDR2 LQKENI, per germline. CDR3 loop: CASPPNPWGREEAFF. CDR3 coding DNA: TGTGCCAGCCCACCGAATCCGTGGGGGAGGGAGGAAGCTTTCTTT.

The chain employs TRBV2 and TRBJ1-4, with a weak D call TRBD1 (5 bases). The V gene lost 7 bases and the J gene lost 11 bases, with 17 bases spanning the gap. CDR3 size: 13 residues. Germline assignment: CDR1 SNHLY and CDR2 FYNNEI. The CDR3 protein is CASTTEREGKLFF. The CDR3 bases are TGTGCCAGCACCACAGAGAGGGAGGGGAAACTGTTTTTT.

The V and J genes are TRBV18 and TRBJ1-6; 11 nucleotides agree with TRBD1. Unmatched junction bases numbered 2, after V lost 3 bases and J lost 7 bases. The CDR3 extends over 15 amino acids. In germline, CDR1 is KGHSH, CDR2 LQKENI. CDR3 coding DNA: TGTGCCAGCTCACCCAGGGACAGGGGGAATTCACCCCTCCACTTT. Translated, it gives CASSPRDRGNSPLHF. Full variable domain (missing parts from reference TRBV18 and TRBJ1-6): NAGVMQNPRHLVRRRGQEARLRCSPMKGHSHVYWYRQLPEEGLKFMVYLQKENIIDESGMPKERFSAEFPKEGPSILRIQQVVRGDSAAYFCASSPRDRGNSPLHFGNGTRLTVT.

The chain uses TRBV6-5 and TRBJ1-3; 7 nucleotides match TRBD1. Germline-derived CDR1 and CDR2 are MNHEY and SVGAGI. With 6 bases clipped from V and 4 bases from J, the junction kept 9 bases outside the gene matches. This CDR3 is 15 amino acids long. DNA of the CDR3: TGTGCCAGCAGCTATCAACAGGGGCCCGGAAACACCATATATTTT. Protein: CASSYQQGPGNTIYF.

In this sample, this clone is large (0.1 to 1%). The genes are TRBV7-3 and TRBJ2-2; 9 positions agree with TRBD1. J was trimmed by 1 base and V by 5 bases; bases with no gene match: 5. The CDR3 totals 16 residues. Germline CDR1 is SGHTA and CDR2 is FQGTGA. CDR3 region: CASSPGGQGNTGELFF. As DNA, the CDR3 is TGTGCCAGCAGCCCAGGGGGACAGGGGAACACCGGGGAGCTGTTTTTT.

This clone turned up a few times. The V and J genes are TRBV4-2 and TRBJ1-1; 7 nucleotides match TRBD1. The trim removed 2 bases at V and 7 bases at J, leaving 7 bases unmatched. The germline V gene has CDR1 LGHNA and CDR2 YNFKEQ. This CDR3 contains 14 residues. The CDR3 protein is CASSQQQGNDEAFF. The CDR3 bases are TGTGCCAGCAGCCAACAACAGGGGAACGATGAAGCTTTCTTT.

J is TRBJ1-3 and V is TRBV6-5; TRBD1 is a possible D gene (6 bases). Germline V gene data show CDR1 as MNHEY and CDR2 as SVGAGI. V was pared by 7 bases and J by 1 base, with 14 bases between. This CDR3 contains 15 residues. DNA for the CDR3: TGTGCCAGCACCGCAGGGGTCTATTCTGGAAACACCATATATTTT. Encoded protein: CASTAGVYSGNTIYF.

This clone was recorded only once. The chain links TRBV4-2 to TRBJ2-7; 10 nucleotides match TRBD2. The V gene's germline CDR1 is LGHNA and CDR2 YNFKEQ. This CDR3 has 16 residues. The V segment lost 4 bases and the J segment 2 bases; nucleotides outside the gene matches: 8. As DNA, the CDR3 is TGTGCCAGCAGCCCGTCTAGCGGGGGCTCTCCCTACGAGCAGTACGTC. This gives the protein CASSPSSGGSPYEQYV.

A few counts support this clone. This CDR3 reads CASSPSTDNSPLHF. CDR3 sequence (DNA): TGTGCCAGCTCACCTTCGACAGATAATTCACCCCTCCACTTT. The chain links TRBV18 to TRBJ1-6, with TRBD1 as a possible D gene (5 bases). The CDR3 sequence is 14 residues long. Trimming took 3 bases from V and 5 from J, leaving 8 bases between them. Germline CDR1 reads KGHSH; CDR2 reads LQKENI.

This chain uses TRBV7-3 with TRBJ2-3; 12 nucleotides line up with TRBD2. Germline V gene lookup returns CDR1 SGHTA and CDR2 FQGTGA. J was trimmed by 4 bases and V by 5 bases; bases with no gene match: 1. This CDR3 region has 14 residues. The DNA of the CDR3 is TGTGCCAGCAGCACTAGCGGGGGGTCAGATACGCAGTATTTT. Its protein is CASSTSGGSDTQYF. Full variable domain (rest looked up from reference TRBV7-3 and TRBJ2-3): GAGVSQTPSNKVTEKGKYVELRCDPISGHTALYWYRQSLGQGPEFLIYFQGTGAADDSGLPNDRFFAVRPEGSVSTLKIQRTERGDSAVYLCASSTSGGSDTQYFGPGTRLTVL.